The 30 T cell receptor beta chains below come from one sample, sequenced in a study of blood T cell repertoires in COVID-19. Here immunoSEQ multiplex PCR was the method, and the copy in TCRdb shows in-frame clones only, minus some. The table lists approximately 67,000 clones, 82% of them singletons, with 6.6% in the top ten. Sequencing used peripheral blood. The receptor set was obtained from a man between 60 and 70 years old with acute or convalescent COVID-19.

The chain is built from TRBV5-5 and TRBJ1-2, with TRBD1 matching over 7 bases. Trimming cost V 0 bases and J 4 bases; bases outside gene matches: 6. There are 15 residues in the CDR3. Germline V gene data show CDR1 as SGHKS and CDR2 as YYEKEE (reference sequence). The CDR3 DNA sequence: TGTGCCAGCAGCTTGGAAGGGACAGCCGTCTATGGCTACACCTTC. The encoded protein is CASSLEGTAVYGYTF.

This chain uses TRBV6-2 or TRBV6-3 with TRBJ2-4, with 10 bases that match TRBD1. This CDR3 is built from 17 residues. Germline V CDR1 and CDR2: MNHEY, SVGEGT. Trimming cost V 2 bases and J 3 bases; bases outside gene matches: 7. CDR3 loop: CASSYPGTGVGKNIQYF. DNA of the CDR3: TGTGCCAGCAGTTACCCCGGGACAGGGGTCGGCAAAAACATTCAGTACTTC.

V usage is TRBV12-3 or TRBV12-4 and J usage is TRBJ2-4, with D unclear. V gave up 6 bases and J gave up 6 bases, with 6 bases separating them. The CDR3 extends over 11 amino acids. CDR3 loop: CASRHPNIQYF. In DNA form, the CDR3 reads TGTGCCAGCAGACACCCAAACATTCAGTACTTC.

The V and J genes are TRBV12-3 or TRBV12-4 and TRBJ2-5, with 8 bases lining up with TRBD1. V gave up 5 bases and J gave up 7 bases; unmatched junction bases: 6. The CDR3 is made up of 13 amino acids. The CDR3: CASSTTGAGTQYF. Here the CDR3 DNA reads TGTGCCAGCAGTACGACAGGGGCGGGGACCCAGTACTTC.

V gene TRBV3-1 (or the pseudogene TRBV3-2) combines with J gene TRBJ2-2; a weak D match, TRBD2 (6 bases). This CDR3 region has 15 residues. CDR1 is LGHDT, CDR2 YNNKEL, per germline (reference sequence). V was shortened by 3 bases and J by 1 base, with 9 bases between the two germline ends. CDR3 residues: CASSQGLKNTGELFF. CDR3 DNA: TGTGCCAGCAGCCAGGGACTGAAGAACACCGGGGAGCTGTTTTTT.

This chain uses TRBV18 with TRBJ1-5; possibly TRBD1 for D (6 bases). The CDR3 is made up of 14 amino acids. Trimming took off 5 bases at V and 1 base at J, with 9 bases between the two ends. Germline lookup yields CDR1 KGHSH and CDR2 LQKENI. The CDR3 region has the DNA TGTGCCAGCTCATACGGGACAAGCAATCAGCCCCAGCATTTT. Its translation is CASSYGTSNQPQHF.

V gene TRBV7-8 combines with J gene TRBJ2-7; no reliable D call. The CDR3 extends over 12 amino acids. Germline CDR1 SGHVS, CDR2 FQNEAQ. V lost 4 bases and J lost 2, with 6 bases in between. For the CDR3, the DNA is TGTGCCAGCAGCTCACTTACCTACGAGCAGTACTTC. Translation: CASSSLTYEQYF.

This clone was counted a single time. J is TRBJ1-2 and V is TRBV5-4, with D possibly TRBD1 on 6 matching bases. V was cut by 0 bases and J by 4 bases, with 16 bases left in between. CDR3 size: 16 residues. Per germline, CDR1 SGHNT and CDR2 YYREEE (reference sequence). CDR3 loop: CASSLARKQGLYGYTF. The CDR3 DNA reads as TGTGCCAGCAGCTTGGCCAGGAAGCAGGGGCTCTATGGCTACACCTTC.

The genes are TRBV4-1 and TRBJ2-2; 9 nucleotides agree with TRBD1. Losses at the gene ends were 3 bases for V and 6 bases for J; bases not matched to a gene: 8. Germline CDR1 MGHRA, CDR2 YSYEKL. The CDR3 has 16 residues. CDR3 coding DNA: TGCGCCAGCAGCCAGCCCACAGGGGGCAGCTCCGGGGAGCTGTTTTTT. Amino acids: CASSQPTGGSSGELFF.

The CDR3 reads CASRLGARDTQYF. For the CDR3, the DNA is TGTGCCAGCCGACTCGGTGCTAGGGATACGCAGTATTTT. The chain couples TRBV7-2 to TRBJ2-3; D is unclear. Trimming removed 8 bases from V and 6 bases from J, with 15 bases in between. This CDR3 is built from 13 residues. CDR1 is SGHTA, CDR2 FQGNSA, per germline.

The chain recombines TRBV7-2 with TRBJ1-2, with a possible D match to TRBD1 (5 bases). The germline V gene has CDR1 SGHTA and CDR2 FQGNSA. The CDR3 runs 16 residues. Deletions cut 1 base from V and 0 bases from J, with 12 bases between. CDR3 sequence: CASSLGQTHTNYGYTF. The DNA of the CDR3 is TGTGCCAGCAGCTTAGGACAGACCCATACTAACTATGGCTACACCTTC. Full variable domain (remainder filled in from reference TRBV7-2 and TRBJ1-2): GAGVSQSPSNKVTEKGKDVELRCDPISGHTALYWYRQSLGQGLEFLIYFQGNSAPDKSGLPSDRFSAERTGGSVSTLTIQRTQQEDSAVYLCASSLGQTHTNYGYTFGSGTRLTVV.

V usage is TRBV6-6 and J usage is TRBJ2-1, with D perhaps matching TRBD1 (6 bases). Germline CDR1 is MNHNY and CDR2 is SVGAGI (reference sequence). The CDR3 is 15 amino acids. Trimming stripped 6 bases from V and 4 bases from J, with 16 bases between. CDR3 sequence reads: CASSSGQITYNEQFF. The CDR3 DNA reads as TGTGCCAGCAGCTCAGGACAGATAACTTACAATGAGCAGTTCTTC.

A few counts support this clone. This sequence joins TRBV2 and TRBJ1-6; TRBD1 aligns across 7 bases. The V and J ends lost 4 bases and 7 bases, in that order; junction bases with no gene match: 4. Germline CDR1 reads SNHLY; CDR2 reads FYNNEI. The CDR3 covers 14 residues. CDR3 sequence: CASSVGGRNSPLHF. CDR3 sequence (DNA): TGTGCCAGCAGTGTAGGGGGCCGGAATTCACCCCTCCACTTT.

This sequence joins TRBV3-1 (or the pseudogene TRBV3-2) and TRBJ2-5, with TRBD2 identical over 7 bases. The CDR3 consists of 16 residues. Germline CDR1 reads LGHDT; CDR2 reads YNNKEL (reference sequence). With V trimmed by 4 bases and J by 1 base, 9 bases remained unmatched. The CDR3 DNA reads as TGTGCCAGCAGCCCCTCTGGGGCTAGCGGCCAAGAGACCCAGTACTTC. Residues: CASSPSGASGQETQYF.

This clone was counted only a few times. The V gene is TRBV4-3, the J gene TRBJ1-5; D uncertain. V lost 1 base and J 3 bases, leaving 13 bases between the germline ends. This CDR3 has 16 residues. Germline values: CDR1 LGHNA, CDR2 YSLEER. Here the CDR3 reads CASSQGASAANQPQHF. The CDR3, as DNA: TGCGCCAGCAGCCAAGGGGCCTCCGCCGCCAATCAGCCCCAGCATTTT.

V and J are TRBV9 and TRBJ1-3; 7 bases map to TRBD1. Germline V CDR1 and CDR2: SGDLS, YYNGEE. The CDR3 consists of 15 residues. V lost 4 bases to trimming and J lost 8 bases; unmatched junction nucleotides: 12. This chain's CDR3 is CASSPNEGTGDTIYF. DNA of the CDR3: TGTGCCAGCAGCCCTAACGAGGGAACAGGGGACACCATATATTTT.

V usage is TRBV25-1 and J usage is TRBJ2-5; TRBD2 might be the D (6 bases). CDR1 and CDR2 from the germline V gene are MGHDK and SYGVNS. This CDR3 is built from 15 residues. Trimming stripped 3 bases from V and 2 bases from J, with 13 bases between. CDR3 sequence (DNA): TGTGCCAGCAGTGACCCCGGGGCGGGGCAAGAGACCCAGTACTTC. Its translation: CASSDPGAGQETQYF.

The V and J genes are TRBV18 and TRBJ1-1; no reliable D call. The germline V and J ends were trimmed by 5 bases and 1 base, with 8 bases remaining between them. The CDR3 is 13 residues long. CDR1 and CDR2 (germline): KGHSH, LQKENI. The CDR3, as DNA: TGTGCCAGCTCATCACGACAGAACACTGAAGCTTTCTTT. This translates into CASSSRQNTEAFF. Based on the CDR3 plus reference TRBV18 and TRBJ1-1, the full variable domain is NAGVMQNPRHLVRRRGQEARLRCSPMKGHSHVYWYRQLPEEGLKFMVYLQKENIIDESGMPKERFSAEFPKEGPSILRIQQVVRGDSAAYFCASSSRQNTEAFFGQGTRLTVV.

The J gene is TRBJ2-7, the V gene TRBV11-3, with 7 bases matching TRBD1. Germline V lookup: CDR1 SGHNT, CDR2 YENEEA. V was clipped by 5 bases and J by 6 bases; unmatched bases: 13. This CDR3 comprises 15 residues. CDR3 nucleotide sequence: TGTGCCAGCAGCCCCGGTCCGGGACAGATAGGCGAGCAGTACTTC. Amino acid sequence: CASSPGPGQIGEQYF.

The CDR3 DNA reads as TGTGCCAGCAGCTTGGACAGAGACACTGAAGCTTTCTTT. Residues: CASSLDRDTEAFF. The V call is TRBV5-5, the J call TRBJ1-1; D is undetermined. CDR3 size: 13 residues. V was cut by 0 bases and J by 3 bases, with 6 bases left in between. Germline CDR1 SGHKS, CDR2 YYEKEE (reference sequence).

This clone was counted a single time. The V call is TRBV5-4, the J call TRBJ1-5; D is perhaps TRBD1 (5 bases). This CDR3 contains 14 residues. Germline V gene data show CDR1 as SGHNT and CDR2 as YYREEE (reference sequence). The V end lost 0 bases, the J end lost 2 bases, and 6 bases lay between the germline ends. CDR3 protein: CASSLEGGNQPQHF. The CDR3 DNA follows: TGTGCCAGCAGCTTGGAAGGGGGCAATCAGCCCCAGCATTTT.

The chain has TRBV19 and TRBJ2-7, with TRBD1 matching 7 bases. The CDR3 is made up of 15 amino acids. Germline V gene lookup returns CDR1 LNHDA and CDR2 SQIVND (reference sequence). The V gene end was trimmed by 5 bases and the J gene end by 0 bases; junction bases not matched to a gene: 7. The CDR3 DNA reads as TGTGCCAGTAGTCTACGACAGGGAAACTCCTACGAGCAGTACTTC. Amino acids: CASSLRQGNSYEQYF.

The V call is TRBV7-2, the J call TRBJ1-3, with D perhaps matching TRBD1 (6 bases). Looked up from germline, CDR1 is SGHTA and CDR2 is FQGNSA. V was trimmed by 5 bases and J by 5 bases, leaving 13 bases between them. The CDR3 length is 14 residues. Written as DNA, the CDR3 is TGTGCCAGCAGCGCTAGACAGGTTAGAAACACCATATATTTT. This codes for CASSARQVRNTIYF. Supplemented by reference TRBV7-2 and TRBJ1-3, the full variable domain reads GAGVSQSPSNKVTEKGKDVELRCDPISGHTALYWYRQSLGQGLEFLIYFQGNSAPDKSGLPSDRFSAERTGGSVSTLTIQRTQQEDSAVYLCASSARQVRNTIYFGEGSWLTVV.

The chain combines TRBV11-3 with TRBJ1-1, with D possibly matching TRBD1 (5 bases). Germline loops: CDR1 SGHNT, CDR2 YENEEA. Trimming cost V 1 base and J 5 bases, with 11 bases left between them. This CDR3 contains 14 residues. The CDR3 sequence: CASSLVGRVTEAFF. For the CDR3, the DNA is TGTGCCAGCAGCTTAGTTGGCAGGGTGACTGAAGCTTTCTTT. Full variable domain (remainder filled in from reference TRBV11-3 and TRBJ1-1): EAGVVQSPRYKIIEKKQPVAFWCNPISGHNTLYWYLQNLGQGPELLIRYENEEAVDDSQLPKDRFSAERLKGVDSTLKIQPAELGDSAVYLCASSLVGRVTEAFFGQGTRLTVV.

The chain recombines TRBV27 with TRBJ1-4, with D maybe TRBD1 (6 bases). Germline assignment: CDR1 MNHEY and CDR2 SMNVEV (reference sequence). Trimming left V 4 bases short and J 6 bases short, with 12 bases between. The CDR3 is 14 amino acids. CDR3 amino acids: CASSSDRGYEKLFF. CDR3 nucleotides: TGTGCCAGCAGTTCGGACAGAGGATATGAAAAACTGTTTTTT.

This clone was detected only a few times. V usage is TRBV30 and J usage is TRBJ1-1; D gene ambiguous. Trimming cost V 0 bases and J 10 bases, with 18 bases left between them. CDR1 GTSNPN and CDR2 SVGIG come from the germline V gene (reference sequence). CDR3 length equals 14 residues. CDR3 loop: CAWSVPGGVGRAFF. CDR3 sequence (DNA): TGTGCCTGGAGTGTACCAGGAGGCGTAGGGAGAGCTTTCTTT.

CDR3 DNA sequence: TGCGCCAGCAGCTTGGCGGGTGGGAGTATAAACATTCAGTACTTC. Amino acids: CASSLAGGSINIQYF. The chain couples TRBV5-1 to TRBJ2-4, with D possibly matching TRBD2 (5 bases). The CDR3 has 15 residues. CDR1 is SGHRS and CDR2 is YFSETQ in the germline V gene. Trimming took 0 bases from V and 6 from J, leaving 13 bases between them.

CDR3 coding DNA: TGTGCCAGCAGTGAAAGGAGTGGGACAGATACGCAGTATTTT. Its protein is CASSERSGTDTQYF. The rearrangement links TRBV6-1 to TRBJ2-3; D is unresolved. Germline V CDR1 and CDR2: MNHNS, SASEGT. The CDR3 covers 14 residues. Deletions cut 2 bases from V and 3 bases from J, with 9 bases between.

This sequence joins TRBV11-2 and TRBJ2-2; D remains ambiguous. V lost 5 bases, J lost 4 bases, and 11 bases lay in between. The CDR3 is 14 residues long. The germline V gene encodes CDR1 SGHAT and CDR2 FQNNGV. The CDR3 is CASSPMRVTGELFF. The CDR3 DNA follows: TGTGCCAGCAGCCCTATGCGAGTCACCGGGGAGCTGTTTTTT.

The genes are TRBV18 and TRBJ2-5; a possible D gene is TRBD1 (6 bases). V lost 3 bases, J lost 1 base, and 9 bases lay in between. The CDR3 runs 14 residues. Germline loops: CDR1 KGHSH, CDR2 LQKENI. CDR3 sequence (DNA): TGTGCCAGCTCACCGACAGGCCCCCAAGAGACCCAGTACTTC. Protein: CASSPTGPQETQYF.